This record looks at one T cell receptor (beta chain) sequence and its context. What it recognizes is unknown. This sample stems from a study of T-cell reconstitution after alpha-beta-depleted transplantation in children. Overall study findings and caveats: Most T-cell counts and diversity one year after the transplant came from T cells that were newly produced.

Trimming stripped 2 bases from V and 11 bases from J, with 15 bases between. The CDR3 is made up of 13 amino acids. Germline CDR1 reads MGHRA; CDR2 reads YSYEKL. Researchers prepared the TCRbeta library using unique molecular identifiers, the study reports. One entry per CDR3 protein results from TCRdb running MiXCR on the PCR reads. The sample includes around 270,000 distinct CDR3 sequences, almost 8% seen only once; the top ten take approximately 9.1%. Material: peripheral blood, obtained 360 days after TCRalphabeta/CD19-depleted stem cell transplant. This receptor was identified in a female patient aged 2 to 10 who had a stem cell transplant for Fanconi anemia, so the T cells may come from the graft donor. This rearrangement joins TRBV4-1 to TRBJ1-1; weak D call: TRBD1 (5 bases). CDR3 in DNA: TGCGCCAGCAGCCAAACTCGTCTGGGGCATGCTTTCTTT. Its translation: CASSQTRLGHAFF.